This T cell receptor beta chain was identified during a study of shared clonotypes between healthy human individuals. Background on the study: CD4 naive cells filled three plates per donor, CD4 memory three, CD8 naive two and CD8 memory one.

V dropped 7 bases and J dropped 0 bases, with 15 bases sitting between them. The length of the CDR3 is 15 residues. The germline V gene has CDR1 SNHLY and CDR2 FYNNEI. Every subset had its genomic DNA shared out evenly among several immunoSEQ plates. Original processing methods: For the immunoSEQ data, sequences were junction-only without quality scores, so filtering differed. The repertoire was sequenced with immunoSEQ multiplex PCR; TCRdb's copy has only in-frame clones and lacks some. Clone size and the V and J calls come from that table; the DNA yielded D and trimming. The table lists some 2,000,000 clones, under 97% of them singletons. To note about this clone: Its antigen is unknown.

Study conclusions and caveats: Relative to their counterparts shared across all four donors, non-shared clonotypes exhibited diminished generation probabilities.

The clonotype originates from a man younger than 30 in good health. This chain uses TRBV2 with TRBJ1-2; D gene uncertain. The sample taken for sequencing was naive CD4+ T cells sorted from blood. Noted subset: CD45RA+ positively selected. The CDR3 protein is CASTGESNSNYGYTF. As DNA, the CDR3 is TGTGCCAGCACGGGAGAGAGCAATTCTAACTATGGCTACACCTTC.